This T cell receptor (beta chain) was identified during a study of CD8+ T cells in alopecia areata. The treatment here: oral pan-JAK inhibitor, 5-10 mg twice daily. The germline V gene has CDR1 MNHEY and CDR2 SMNVEV (reference sequence). The CDR3 covers 15 residues. Trimming cost V 6 bases and J 1 base; bases outside gene matches: 6. The authors extracted RNA and reverse transcribed it into cDNA as the sequencing template. Assay used: immunoSEQ multiplex PCR; TCRdb lists only in-frame clones, some missing. The sample carries about 160,000 clones, about three fifths recorded once. The chain is built from TRBV27 and TRBJ2-5, with 9 bases that match TRBD1. Material: CD4+ T cells sorted from blood, obtained at week 4, from a patient treated with tofacitinib. The clonotype comes from a human donor with alopecia areata. The CDR3 protein is CASSPGTGIQETQYF. The CDR3 DNA reads TGTGCCAGCAGCCCTGGGACAGGGATCCAAGAGACCCAGTACTTC.